These 21 T cell receptor beta chains were sequenced from one sample in a study of CD8+ T cells in alopecia areata. The authors extracted RNA and reverse transcribed it into cDNA as the sequencing template. TCRdb's table, derived via immunoSEQ multiplex PCR, lists solely in-frame clones and lacks some. The table has under 300,000 clones, around 67% seen once; the top ten hold about 1.3%. The sequencing here drew on CD4+ T cells sorted from blood, taken at week 0. The receptors originated from a human donor with alopecia areata.

This clone showed up just a few times. The chain couples TRBV6-5 to TRBJ2-4; TRBD1 matches 11 bases. The CDR3 covers 14 residues. Germline loops: CDR1 MNHEY, CDR2 SVGAGI. V was pared by 3 bases and J by 7 bases, with 2 bases of the junction left unmatched. CDR3 amino acids: CASSYRDRGNIQYF. DNA of the CDR3: TGTGCCAGCAGTTATAGGGACAGGGGGAACATTCAGTACTTC.

The CDR3 nucleotides read TGTGCCTGGACGGGGACAGTTAATTCACCCCTCCACTTT. It is translated as CAWTGTVNSPLHF. The chain joins TRBV30 to TRBJ1-6, with TRBD1 matching 7 bases. The CDR3 spans 13 residues. The J segment lost 6 bases and the V segment lost 4 bases, leaving 3 bases of the junction unmatched. Germline lookup yields CDR1 GTSNPN and CDR2 SVGIG (reference sequence).

This chain connects TRBV29-1 to TRBJ1-1; possible D gene TRBD1, 6 bases. This CDR3 contains 12 residues. CDR1 SQVTM and CDR2 ANQGSEA come from the germline V gene. V lost 0 bases, J lost 8 bases, and 10 bases lay in between. CDR3 protein: CSVEEYDREAFF. The CDR3 DNA reads TGCAGCGTTGAAGAATATGACAGGGAAGCTTTCTTT.

J is TRBJ1-1 and V is TRBV25-1, with 10 bases matching TRBD1. J was trimmed by 4 bases and V by 5 bases; bases with no gene match: 1. The germline gives CDR1 MGHDK, CDR2 SYGVNS. CDR3 size: 13 residues. CDR3: CASSWTGGTEAFF. The CDR3 DNA is TGTGCCAGCAGTTGGACAGGGGGCACTGAAGCTTTCTTT.

The chain has TRBV6-1 and TRBJ1-1, with 9 nucleotides matching TRBD1. This CDR3 contains 12 residues. The germline V gene has CDR1 MNHNS and CDR2 SASEGT. The V and J ends lost 6 bases and 8 bases, in that order; junction bases with no gene match: 4. CDR3 loop: CASSPTGGEAFF. The CDR3 DNA follows: TGTGCCAGCAGCCCCACAGGGGGCGAAGCTTTCTTT.

The gene calls are TRBV7-8 and TRBJ2-4, with a weak D call TRBD1 (5 bases). From germline, CDR1 is SGHVS and CDR2 FQNEAQ. Trimming shortened V by 1 base and J by 4 bases, and 8 bases separated the two germline ends. The CDR3 totals 14 residues. This CDR3 reads CASSLGGPKNIQYF. The CDR3 DNA follows: TGTGCCAGCAGCTTAGGGGGCCCAAAAAACATTCAGTACTTC.

The rearrangement links TRBV5-1 to TRBJ1-1; the D gene is possibly TRBD1 (6 bases). The V end was cut by 0 bases, the J end by 5 bases, with 11 bases between. Germline lookup yields CDR1 SGHRS and CDR2 YFSETQ. This CDR3 spans 14 amino acids. The CDR3 sequence: CASSLEGTRTEAFF. CDR3 in DNA: TGCGCCAGCAGCTTGGAAGGGACAAGGACTGAAGCTTTCTTT.

This sequence joins TRBV29-1 and TRBJ1-4; possibly TRBD1 for D (6 bases). V gave up 5 bases and J gave up 7 bases, with 14 bases separating them. The CDR3 has 13 amino acids. Germline CDR1 and CDR2: SQVTM and ANQGSEA. CDR3 nucleotide sequence: TGCAGCGTTTCCAGGGGCTCCCTTGAAAAACTGTTTTTT. It translates to CSVSRGSLEKLFF.

Details on this clone: In the same sample, other DNA sequences code for this CDR3. This chain connects TRBV10-3 to TRBJ2-3, with D unclear. With 11 bases removed from V and 0 bases from J, the gap between germline ends came to 9 bases. CDR1 is ENHRY, CDR2 SYGVKD, per germline. The CDR3 loop spans 12 amino acids. CDR3 amino acids: CASGLSTDTQYF. CDR3 sequence (DNA): TGTGCCTCCGGGCTCAGCACAGATACGCAGTATTTT.

This chain joins TRBV5-1 and TRBJ2-5, with TRBD2 matching 9 bases. The CDR3 has 16 amino acids. The V gene's germline CDR1 is SGHRS and CDR2 YFSETQ. Unmatched junction bases numbered 4, after V lost 0 bases and J lost 1 base. As DNA, the CDR3 is TGCGCCAGCAGCTTGGGACTAGCGGATTTCCAAGAGACCCAGTACTTC. Amino acid sequence: CASSLGLADFQETQYF.

V usage is TRBV29-1 and J usage is TRBJ2-7; possible D gene TRBD2, 5 bases. The CDR3 totals 14 residues. Per the germline V gene, CDR1 is SQVTM and CDR2 is ANQGSEA. V lost 3 bases and J 1 base, leaving 13 bases between the germline ends. CDR3 amino acids: CSVDGLGRSYEQYF. CDR3 nucleotide sequence: TGCAGCGTTGATGGACTGGGCCGTTCCTACGAGCAGTACTTC.

This clone showed up many times. CDR3 bases: TGTGCCAGCAGCCACGGGACTAGCGGGGACAATGAGCAGTTCTTC. Protein sequence: CASSHGTSGDNEQFF. The chain links TRBV7-3 to TRBJ2-1, with 13 bases identical to TRBD2. Germline V gives CDR1 SGHTA, CDR2 FQGTGA. The J segment lost 5 bases and the V segment lost 5 bases, leaving 3 bases of the junction unmatched. CDR3 length equals 15 residues.

The V gene is TRBV6-5, the J gene TRBJ1-1; no clear D gene. The CDR3 length is 14 residues. Germline CDR1 and CDR2: MNHEY and SVGAGI. With 2 bases removed from V and 1 base from J, the gap between germline ends came to 8 bases. The CDR3 region is CASSYLPPNTEAFF. CDR3 in DNA: TGTGCCAGCAGTTACCTTCCGCCGAACACTGAAGCTTTCTTT.

This clone appeared a few times. This chain connects TRBV30 to TRBJ2-7, with 7 nucleotides matching TRBD1. Trimming took 0 bases from V and 3 from J; bases not matched to a gene: 5. The V gene's germline CDR1 is GTSNPN and CDR2 SVGIG (reference sequence). The CDR3 length is 14 residues. The CDR3 is CAWSVDRESYEQYF. CDR3 DNA: TGTGCCTGGAGTGTCGACAGGGAAAGCTACGAGCAGTACTTC.

In this sample, this clone turned up a few times. The chain employs TRBV4-2 and TRBJ2-3; D perhaps matches TRBD2 (5 bases). The CDR3 has 15 amino acids. The V end was cut by 0 bases, the J end by 4 bases, with 11 bases between. CDR1 is LGHNA and CDR2 is YNFKEQ in the germline V gene. The CDR3 spells CASSQEGGSADTQYF. In DNA form, the CDR3 reads TGTGCCAGCAGCCAAGAAGGAGGATCGGCAGATACGCAGTATTTT.

This chain joins TRBV29-1 and TRBJ1-6; D call uncertain. Looked up from germline, CDR1 is SQVTM and CDR2 is ANQGSEA. Trimming cost V 8 bases and J 5 bases, with 13 bases left between them. This CDR3 comprises 13 residues. The CDR3 sequence is CSIRVSNNSPLHF. The CDR3 DNA is TGCAGCATTAGGGTCAGCAATAATTCACCCCTCCACTTT.

In this sample, this clone turned up once. The J gene is TRBJ2-1, the V gene TRBV29-1, with TRBD1 matching 8 bases. Germline loops: CDR1 SQVTM, CDR2 ANQGSEA. The CDR3 is made up of 11 amino acids. Trimming cost V 4 bases and J 9 bases; bases outside gene matches: 2. CDR3 sequence: CSVVRGLEQFF. The CDR3 nucleotides are TGCAGCGTTGTCAGGGGGCTTGAGCAGTTCTTC.

This clone was picked up a small number of times. The V gene is TRBV29-1, the J gene TRBJ2-7, with D tentatively TRBD1 or TRBD2 (5 bases each). CDR3 length equals 13 residues. Germline V gene lookup returns CDR1 SQVTM and CDR2 ANQGSEA. V was clipped by 2 bases and J by 4 bases, with 12 bases between them. The CDR3 is CSVEYDSGYEQYF. DNA of the CDR3: TGCAGCGTTGAATACGACAGCGGATACGAGCAGTACTTC.

The V gene is TRBV30, the J gene TRBJ1-4, with 9 bases identical to TRBD1. The CDR3 consists of 13 residues. Germline assignment: CDR1 GTSNPN and CDR2 SVGIG (reference sequence). Germline trimming cut 5 bases from V and 8 bases from J; bases unmatched to any gene: 6. The CDR3 DNA follows: TGTGCCTGGGCCGGGACAGGGAGGGAAAAACTGTTTTTT. This codes for CAWAGTGREKLFF. Using reference TRBV30 and TRBJ1-4 for the parts outside the CDR3, the full variable domain is SQTIHQWPATLVQPVGSPLSLECTVEGTSNPNLYWYRQAAGRGLQLLFYSVGIGQISSEVPQNLSASRPQDRQFILSSKKLLLSDSGFYLCAWAGTGREKLFFGSGTQLSVL.

The V gene is TRBV6-1, the J gene TRBJ1-1; unclear D gene. Germline CDR1 is MNHNS and CDR2 is SASEGT. The V end lost 6 bases, the J end lost 5 bases, and 7 bases lay between the germline ends. This CDR3 is built from 11 residues. CDR3 in DNA: TGTGCCAGCAGGACGGTTACTGAAGCTTTCTTT. Amino acid sequence: CASRTVTEAFF.

The chain uses TRBV9 and TRBJ2-2; possibly TRBD1 for D (6 bases). The length of the CDR3 is 16 residues. The germline V gene encodes CDR1 SGDLS and CDR2 YYNGEE. V was pared by 3 bases and J by 1 base, with 13 bases between. The CDR3 bases are TGTGCCAGCAGCGCCGGCAGGGGTCTGAACACCGGGGAGCTGTTTTTT. The encoded protein is CASSAGRGLNTGELFF.